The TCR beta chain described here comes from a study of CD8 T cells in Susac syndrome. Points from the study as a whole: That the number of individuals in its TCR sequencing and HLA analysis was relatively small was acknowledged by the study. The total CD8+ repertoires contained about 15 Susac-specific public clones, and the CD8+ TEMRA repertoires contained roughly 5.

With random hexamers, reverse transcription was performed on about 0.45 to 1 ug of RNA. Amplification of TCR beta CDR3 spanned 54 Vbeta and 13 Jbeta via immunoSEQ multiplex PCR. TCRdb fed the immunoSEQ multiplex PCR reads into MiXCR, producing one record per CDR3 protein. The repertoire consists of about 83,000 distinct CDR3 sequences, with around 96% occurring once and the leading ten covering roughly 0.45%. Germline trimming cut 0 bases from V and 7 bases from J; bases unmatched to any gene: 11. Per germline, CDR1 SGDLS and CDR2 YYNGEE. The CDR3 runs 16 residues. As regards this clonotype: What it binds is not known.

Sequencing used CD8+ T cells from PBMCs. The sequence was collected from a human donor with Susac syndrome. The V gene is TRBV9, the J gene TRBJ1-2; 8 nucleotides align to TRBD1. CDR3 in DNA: TGTGCCAGCAGCGTAGACGGGGGGACAGGCAGCGGTGGCTACACCTTC. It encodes CASSVDGGTGSGGYTF.